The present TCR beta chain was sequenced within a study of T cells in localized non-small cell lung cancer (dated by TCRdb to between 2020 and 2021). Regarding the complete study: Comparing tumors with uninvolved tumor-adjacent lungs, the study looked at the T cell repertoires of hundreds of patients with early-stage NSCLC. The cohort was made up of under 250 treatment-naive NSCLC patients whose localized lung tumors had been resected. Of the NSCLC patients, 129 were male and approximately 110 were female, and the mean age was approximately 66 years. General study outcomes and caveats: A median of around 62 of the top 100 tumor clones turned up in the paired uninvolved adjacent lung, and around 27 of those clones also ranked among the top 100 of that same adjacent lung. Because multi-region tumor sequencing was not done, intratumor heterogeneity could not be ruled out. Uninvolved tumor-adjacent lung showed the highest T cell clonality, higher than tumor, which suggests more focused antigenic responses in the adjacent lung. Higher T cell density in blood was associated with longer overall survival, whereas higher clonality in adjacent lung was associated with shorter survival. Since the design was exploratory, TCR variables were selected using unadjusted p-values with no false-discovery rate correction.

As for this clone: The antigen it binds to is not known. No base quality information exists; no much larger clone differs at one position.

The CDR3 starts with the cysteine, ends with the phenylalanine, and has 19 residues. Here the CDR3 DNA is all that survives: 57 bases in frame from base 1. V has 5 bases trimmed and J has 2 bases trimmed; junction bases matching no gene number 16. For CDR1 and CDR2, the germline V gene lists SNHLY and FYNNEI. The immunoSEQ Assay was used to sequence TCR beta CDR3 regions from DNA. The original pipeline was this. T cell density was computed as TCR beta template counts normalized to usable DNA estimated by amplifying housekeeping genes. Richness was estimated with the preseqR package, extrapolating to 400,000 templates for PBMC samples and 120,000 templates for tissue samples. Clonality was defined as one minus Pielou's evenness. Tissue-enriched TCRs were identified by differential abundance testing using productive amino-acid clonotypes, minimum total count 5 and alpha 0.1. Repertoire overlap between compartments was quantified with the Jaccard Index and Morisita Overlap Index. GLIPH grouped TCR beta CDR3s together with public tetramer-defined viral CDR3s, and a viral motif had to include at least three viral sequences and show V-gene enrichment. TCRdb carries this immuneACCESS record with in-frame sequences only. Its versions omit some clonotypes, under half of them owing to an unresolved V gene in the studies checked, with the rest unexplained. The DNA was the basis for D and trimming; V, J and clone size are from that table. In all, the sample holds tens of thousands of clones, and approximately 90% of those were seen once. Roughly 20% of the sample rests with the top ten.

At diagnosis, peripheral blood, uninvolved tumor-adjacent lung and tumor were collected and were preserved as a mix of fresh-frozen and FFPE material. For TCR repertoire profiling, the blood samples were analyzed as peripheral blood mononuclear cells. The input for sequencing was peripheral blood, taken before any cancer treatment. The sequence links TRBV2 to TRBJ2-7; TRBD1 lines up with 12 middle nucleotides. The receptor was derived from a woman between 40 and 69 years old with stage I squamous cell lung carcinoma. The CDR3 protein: CASSYTGTGGVFSPYEQYF. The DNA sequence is TGTGCCAGCAGTTATACCGGGACAGGGGGCGTATTTAGCCCCTACGAGCAGTACTTC.